The TCR beta chain under discussion was sequenced for a study of T cells after yellow fever vaccination. The CDR3 contains 11 residues. V shed 5 bases and J shed 13 bases, with 12 bases lying between them. Germline assignment: CDR1 SGHTA and CDR2 FQGNSA. One entry per CDR3 protein, called by TCRdb with MiXCR from the 5' RACE reads. The table has 450,000 to 650,000 distinct CDR3 sequences, roughly 13% seen once. The V call is TRBV7-2, the J call TRBJ2-1; D not certain. This clonotype originated in a man aged 30 to 45 who received the YFV17D yellow fever vaccine. Here the sequenced sample was PBMCs, taken on the day of the yellow fever booster vaccination. This chain's CDR3 is CASSLSKKQFF. The CDR3 coding sequence is TGTGCCAGCAGCCTTTCTAAGAAACAGTTCTTC.